This T cell receptor beta chain was retrieved from a study of blood T cell repertoires in COVID-19. Study as a whole: Collection of acute and convalescent COVID-19 samples took place in the United States, Italy and Spain. PBMCs, B-cell-depleted T cells, or T cells provided the cDNA or gDNA that made up the material.

Germline V gene data show CDR1 as SGHNT and CDR2 as YYREEE (reference sequence). The J segment lost 4 bases and the V segment lost 3 bases, leaving 6 bases of the junction unmatched. The CDR3 covers 15 residues. Original methodology: Estimated nucleated cell counts came from reference gene primer amplification. Produced via immunoSEQ multiplex PCR; TCRdb's table is partial and in-frame only. V, J and clone size derive from that table, while D and trimming were established from the DNA sequence. The sample lists some 160,000 clones, 85% to 90% occurring once. The specimen was peripheral blood. V usage is TRBV5-4 and J usage is TRBJ2-1; 8 bases agree with TRBD2. This TCR derives from a woman older than 75 with COVID-19, enrolled during active disease. In nucleotides, the CDR3 is TGTGCCAGCAGCTCAACCGGGACTAGATACAATGAGCAGTTCTTC. The encoded protein is CASSSTGTRYNEQFF.